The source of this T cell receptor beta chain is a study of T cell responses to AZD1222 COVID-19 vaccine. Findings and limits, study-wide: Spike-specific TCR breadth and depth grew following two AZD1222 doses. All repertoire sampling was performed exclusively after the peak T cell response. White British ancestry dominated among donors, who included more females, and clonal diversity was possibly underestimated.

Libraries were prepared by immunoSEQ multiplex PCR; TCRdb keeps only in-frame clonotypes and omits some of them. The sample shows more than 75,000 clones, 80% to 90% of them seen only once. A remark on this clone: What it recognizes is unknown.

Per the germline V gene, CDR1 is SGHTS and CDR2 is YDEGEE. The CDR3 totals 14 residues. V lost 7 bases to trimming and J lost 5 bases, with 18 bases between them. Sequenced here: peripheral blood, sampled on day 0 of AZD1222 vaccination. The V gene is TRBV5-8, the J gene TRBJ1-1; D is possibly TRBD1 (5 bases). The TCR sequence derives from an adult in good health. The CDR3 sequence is CASSFGQGLTEAFF. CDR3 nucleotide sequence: TGTGCCAGCTCCTTTGGGCAGGGTTTGACTGAAGCTTTCTTT.